These 18 T cell receptor beta chains share one sample of origin, sequenced in a study of T cell repertoires in cytomegalovirus infection. MiXCR, applied by TCRdb to the reads, yields one record per CDR3 protein. Of fewer than 300,000 distinct CDR3 sequences listed, about 26% are singletons. Sequencing was done on a sample of PBMCs. Receptors originate from a human donor in good health (CMV status not recorded). Some clones in this sample may be carry-over from other donors' samples.

The chain joins TRBV5-8 to TRBJ2-7; 10 positions match TRBD2. Germline CDR1 SGHTS, CDR2 YDEGEE. This CDR3 contains 15 residues. The J segment lost 5 bases and the V segment lost 4 bases, leaving 9 bases of the junction unmatched. The DNA for the CDR3 is TGTGCCAGCAGCACGTGGACTAGCGGAGGTAACGAGCAGTACTTC. As protein: CASSTWTSGGNEQYF.

This sequence joins TRBV29-1 and TRBJ2-2, with D possibly called TRBD1 or TRBD2 (5 bases each). Germline assignment: CDR1 SQVTM and CDR2 ANQGSEA. The CDR3 totals 14 residues. Trimming removed 4 bases from V and 4 bases from J, with 13 bases in between. CDR3 sequence reads: CSVGSGTSTGELFF. For the CDR3, the DNA is TGCAGCGTTGGATCCGGGACGAGCACCGGGGAGCTGTTTTTT.

This clonotype came up a few times. The V call is TRBV20-1, the J call TRBJ2-5, with TRBD1 matching 9 bases. The germline V gene encodes CDR1 DFQATT and CDR2 SNEGSKA (reference sequence). The V and J ends lost 0 bases and 7 bases, in that order; junction bases with no gene match: 9. The CDR3 extends over 15 amino acids. CDR3: CSARDMRQGEGTQYF. The CDR3 coding sequence is TGCAGTGCTAGAGATATGAGACAGGGGGAGGGGACCCAGTACTTC.

The V and J genes are TRBV29-1 and TRBJ2-5, with 12 bases aligning to TRBD2. Trimming at V came to 5 bases and at J to 5 bases, leaving 0 bases not matched to a gene. In germline, CDR1 is SQVTM, CDR2 ANQGSEA. CDR3 length: 12 residues. The CDR3 loop reads CSVLAGGETQYF. The CDR3 nucleotides are TGCAGCGTTCTAGCGGGAGGGGAGACCCAGTACTTC. Complete variable domain (other parts from reference TRBV29-1 and TRBJ2-5): SAVISQKPSRDICQRGTSLTIQCQVDSQVTMMFWYRQQPGQSLTLIATANQGSEATYESGFVIDKFPISRPNLTFSTLTVSNMSPEDSSIYLCSVLAGGETQYFGPGTRLLVL.

This clonotype occurred many times. The V call is TRBV12-3 or TRBV12-4, the J call TRBJ1-3; D gene unclear. The CDR3 contains 12 residues. Trimming took off 4 bases at V and 4 bases at J, with 5 bases between the two ends. The CDR3 region has the DNA TGTGCCAGCAGTTCCCCGGGAAACACCATATATTTT. Encoded protein: CASSSPGNTIYF.

This clonotype appeared many times. The V gene is TRBV7-2, the J gene TRBJ2-3; the D is unclear. The CDR3 has 14 residues. CDR1 and CDR2 from the germline V gene are SGHTA and FQGNSA. Trimming pared 6 bases from V and 2 bases from J, leaving 12 bases between. The CDR3 sequence is CASRLSRATDTQYF. The CDR3 nucleotides read TGTGCCAGCAGACTCAGCCGGGCCACAGATACGCAGTATTTT.

The chain has TRBV19 and TRBJ1-2; D gene ambiguous. V shed 2 bases and J shed 2 bases, with 6 bases lying between them. Germline CDR1 and CDR2: LNHDA and SQIVND (reference sequence). There are 13 residues in the CDR3. The CDR3 DNA reads as TGTGCCAGTAGTATACGGCAGAACTATGGCTACACCTTC. Its translation is CASSIRQNYGYTF.

This clonotype was seen a few times. This chain joins TRBV20-1 and TRBJ2-1, with 12 bases identical to TRBD1. The CDR3 runs to 14 residues. The germline V gene encodes CDR1 DFQATT and CDR2 SNEGSKA (reference sequence). The J segment lost 7 bases and the V segment lost 4 bases, leaving 5 bases of the junction unmatched. The CDR3 DNA reads as TGCAGTGCTAATCGGGACAGGGGGCGGAATGAGCAGTTCTTC. As protein: CSANRDRGRNEQFF.

This clonotype was found many times. The chain uses TRBV5-6 and TRBJ1-6; D remains ambiguous. Germline values: CDR1 SGHDT, CDR2 YYEEEE. The CDR3 is 14 residues long. V dropped 0 bases and J dropped 9 bases, with 10 bases sitting between them. CDR3 protein: CASSLEVSSSPLHF. CDR3 nucleotide sequence: TGTGCCAGCAGCTTGGAGGTTTCTAGTTCACCCCTCCACTTT. Together with reference TRBV5-6 and TRBJ1-6, the CDR3 gives the full variable domain: DAGVTQSPTHLIKTRGQQVTLRCSPKSGHDTVSWYQQALGQGPQFIFQYYEEEERQRGNFPDRFSGHQFPNYSSELNVNALLLGDSALYLCASSLEVSSSPLHFGNGTRLTVT.

This clonotype was observed a few times. The gene calls are TRBV7-2 and TRBJ2-1, with D perhaps TRBD2 (6 bases). Germline V gene sequence: CDR1 SGHTA, CDR2 FQGNSA. This CDR3 has 13 residues. V lost 3 bases, J lost 8 bases, and 11 bases lay in between. CDR3 amino acids: CASSLSPGDEQFF. CDR3 nucleotide sequence: TGTGCCAGCAGCTTGAGTCCGGGGGATGAGCAGTTCTTC.

Ten or more counts support this clonotype. The rearrangement uses TRBV7-2 and TRBJ2-1, with D possibly being TRBD2 (6 bases). V was clipped by 0 bases and J by 3 bases, with 9 bases between them. Germline values: CDR1 SGHTA, CDR2 FQGNSA. CDR3 length: 15 residues. The CDR3 reads CASSLASGYYNEQFF. The CDR3 coding sequence is TGTGCCAGCAGCTTAGCTAGCGGCTACTACAATGAGCAGTTCTTC.

This clonotype was seen repeatedly, ten times or more. The chain's CDR3 is CASSLRPGDKETQYF. CDR3 DNA sequence: TGTGCCAGCAGCCTTAGACCGGGGGATAAAGAGACCCAGTACTTC. J is TRBJ2-5 and V is TRBV7-8, with D possibly TRBD2 on 6 matching bases. The germline CDR1 and CDR2 sequences are SGHVS and FQNEAQ. CDR3 length equals 15 residues. Trimming left V 5 bases short and J 3 bases short, with 16 bases between.

This clonotype appeared a few times. The V and J genes are TRBV11-2 and TRBJ1-5; possible D gene TRBD1, 5 bases. The germline V gene has CDR1 SGHAT and CDR2 FQNNGV. The CDR3 loop spans 15 amino acids. With 5 bases removed from V and 2 bases from J, the gap between germline ends came to 13 bases. The CDR3 loop reads CASSTQGFGNQPQHF. DNA for the CDR3: TGTGCCAGCAGCACGCAGGGATTCGGCAATCAGCCCCAGCATTTT. The full variable domain, rest sourced from reference TRBV11-2 and TRBJ1-5, is EAGVAQSPRYKIIEKRQSVAFWCNPISGHATLYWYQQILGQGPKLLIQFQNNGVVDDSQLPKDRFSAERLKGVDSTLKIQPAKLEDSAVYLCASSTQGFGNQPQHFGDGTRLSIL.

The V call is TRBV11-1, the J call TRBJ2-1; the match to TRBD2 covers 11 bases. CDR3 length: 16 residues. From germline, CDR1 is SGHAT and CDR2 FQDESV (reference sequence). Trimming cost V 5 bases and J 6 bases; bases outside gene matches: 9. The CDR3 nucleotides are TGTGCCAGCAGCCCTACCCTAGCGGGGGGACTCAATGAGCAGTTCTTC. Protein product: CASSPTLAGGLNEQFF.

This clonotype was counted between two and nine times. The J gene is TRBJ2-1, the V gene TRBV5-4; TRBD2 aligns across 8 bases. CDR1 and CDR2 (germline): SGHNT, YYREEE (reference sequence). The CDR3 length is 16 residues. Unmatched junction bases numbered 8, after V lost 4 bases and J lost 2 bases. DNA for the CDR3: TGTGCCAGCAGCCCAGGACTAGCTGGCACCTACAATGAGCAGTTCTTC. Translated: CASSPGLAGTYNEQFF.

This clonotype was seen a few times. The chain links TRBV12-3 or TRBV12-4 to TRBJ2-5, with no clear D. The V and J ends lost 6 bases and 5 bases respectively, with 16 bases between them. The CDR3 length is 14 residues. Here the CDR3 DNA reads TGTGCCAGCAGCCGACTGGAGCCCGGGGAGACCCAGTACTTC. Translated: CASSRLEPGETQYF.

The chain carries TRBV15 and TRBJ1-5; unclear D gene. The CDR3 sequence is 13 residues long. Germline loops: CDR1 LNHNV, CDR2 YYDKDF (reference sequence). The V end was cut by 3 bases, the J end by 3 bases, with 6 bases between. CDR3 bases: TGTGCCACCAGCAGGCAGTTCAATCAGCCCCAGCATTTT. Translated: CATSRQFNQPQHF.

V and J are TRBV28 and TRBJ1-2; D possibly corresponds to TRBD1 (5 bases). V lost 8 bases and J 1 base, leaving 20 bases between the germline ends. Germline V gene lookup returns CDR1 MDHEN and CDR2 SYDVKM. The CDR3 runs 16 residues. The CDR3 loop is CASGHTRQGNNYGYTF. The CDR3 nucleotides read TGTGCCAGCGGCCACACAAGGCAGGGAAATAACTATGGCTACACCTTC.